This T cell receptor (beta chain) was sequenced during a study of shared clonotypes between healthy human individuals (dated by TCRdb to 2018 to 2020). Broadly, across the study: A few men and a couple of women, aged 18 to 49 years, made up the cohort. For each donor, three plates each were used for CD4 naive and CD4 memory, two plates were used for CD8 naive, and one plate was used for CD8 memory. To estimate repertoire size and how much clonotype sharing occurs between individuals, the study deeply sequenced the blood TCR repertoires of five healthy adults. Libraries were prepared and TCR repertoires were sequenced by different laboratories using diverse techniques, in order to increase sequencing depth and limit assay-specific biases. Each donor's leukapheresis produced roughly between roughly 0.85 and 9.5 billion PBMCs.

This clone was picked up one time. The target of this receptor is not known. No qualities accompany the bases; no much larger clone lies one base away. What the work shows at the level of the full study, not this receptor alone: Sampling was restricted to blood, and TCR repertoires in tissues likely differ from the TCR repertoires found in blood. Across a handful of donors, roughly 5.1% of naive CD4, approximately 3.6% of naive CD8, about 2.3% of memory CD4, and 0.4% to 0.45% of memory CD8 clonotypes were shared. Rarefaction of sorted-subset datasets indicated incomplete sequencing despite the large sequencing depth. Naive subsets generally had larger estimated clonotype richness than memory subsets. Clonotypes shared by all four sorted-subset donors showed higher generation probabilities than non-shared clonotypes. The genetic and exposure-history diversity represented was limited by the small number of donors. Pairwise subsampling indicated that sequencing depth was expected to affect the degree of clonotype sharing among donors.

Unmatched junction bases come to 8, with V trimmed by 1 base and J by 3 bases. The CDR3 covers 16 residues, taking in both the cysteine and the phenylalanine. The sequence is cut down to CDR3 DNA, 48 bases in frame from base 1. As encoded in the germline V gene (reference sequence), CDR1 is MNHEY while CDR2 is SMNVEV. Using the deep immunoSEQ assay, multiplex PCR amplified TCR CDR3 regions from genomic DNA. Extracted genomic DNA from each cell subset was distributed evenly across all wells of several immunoSEQ 96-well plates, and each plate was treated as a replicate. For sorted subsets, approximately 200 ng of genomic DNA, equivalent to 25,000 to 35,000 T cell genomes, went into each replicate PCR. Purified libraries were quantified with a Qubit 3.0 fluorometer, sized on a Bioanalyzer 2100, and re-quantified with the KAPA Library Quantification kit. A separate single-read 150-cycle Illumina NextSeq 550 flow cell was used to sequence each immunoSEQ 96-well plate. As for the authors' bioinformatics: Because the immunoSEQ output included only junctional sequences and no quality scores, the filtering could not be the same as the filtering used for full-length reads. To assign V/J genes and CDR3, sequences were annotated using PyIR, a Python wrapper for IgBLAST v1.9, with IMGT germline references. Any read was removed if the V/J assignment was weak (E-value above 1e-6), the CDR3 was missing, or the read contained stop codons, out-of-frame junctions, or ambiguous translated residues. V3J clonotypes were defined as sequences sharing an identical inferred V gene, J gene, and CDR3 amino acid sequence. The percentage overlap between two repertoires was calculated by dividing the number of shared unique clonotypes by the size of the smaller repertoire. Three approaches were used to assess repertoire richness: RTK rarefaction, the Chao1 estimator, and Recon v2.1 estimates of unobserved clonotypes. Generation probabilities were computed with OLGA for all TCRbeta clonotypes obtained by the gDNA method from several donors. The source is immuneACCESS, and TCRdb retained only in-frame sequences with V and J called. Part of the clones is not carried over; for the studies checked, unresolved V genes explain less than half of this, and the remainder is unexplained. The DNA was the basis for D and trimming; V, J and clone size are from that table. Counted in this sample were 650,000 to 800,000 clones; approximately 90% of them appeared once. The ten largest clones represent more than 20% of the sample.

CD8 naive samples were CD45RO-negative cells positively selected for CCR7, giving a CD45RA+CCR7+ population that excluded TemRA cells. The donors were healthy, HIV-negative adults who had no recently reported acute infections or vaccinations. All donors were Caucasian adults living in Nashville, Tennessee, USA. Blood was collected by leukapheresis, and PBMCs were isolated by Ficoll-Histopaque density gradient centrifugation and then cryopreserved in liquid nitrogen vapor phase. Analytical flow cytometry was used to check the purity and quantity of every magnetically sorted T cell population. Genomic DNA was isolated from each sorted fraction and quantified by UV absorbance on a Nanodrop 2000c.

The receptor chain draws on TRBV27 and TRBJ2-7; TRBD2 lines up with 8 middle nucleotides. The sample comprised naive CD8+ T cells sorted from blood. What this sample's cell subset or site label stands for: CD45RA+CCR7+. The TCR was taken from a man aged 25-40 years in good health. The CDR3 in this case is CASSLWGSGALYEQYF. The sequence in DNA is TGTGCCAGCAGTTTATGGGGTAGCGGGGCCCTCTACGAGCAGTACTTC.